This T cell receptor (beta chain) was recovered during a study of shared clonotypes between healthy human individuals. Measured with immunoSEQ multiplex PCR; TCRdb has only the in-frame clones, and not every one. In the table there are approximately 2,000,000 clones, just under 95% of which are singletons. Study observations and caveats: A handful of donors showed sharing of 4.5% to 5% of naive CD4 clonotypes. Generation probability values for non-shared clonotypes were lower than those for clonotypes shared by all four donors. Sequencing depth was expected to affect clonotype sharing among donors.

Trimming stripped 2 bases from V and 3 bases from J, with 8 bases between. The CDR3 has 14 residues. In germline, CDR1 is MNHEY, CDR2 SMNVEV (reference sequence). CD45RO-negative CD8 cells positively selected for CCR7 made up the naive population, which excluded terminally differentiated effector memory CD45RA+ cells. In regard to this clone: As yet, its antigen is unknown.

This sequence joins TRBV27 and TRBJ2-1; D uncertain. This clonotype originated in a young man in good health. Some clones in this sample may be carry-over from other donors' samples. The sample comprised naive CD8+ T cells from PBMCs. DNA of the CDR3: TGTGCCAGCAGTTTAGACGGGTTCTACAATGAGCAGTTCTTC. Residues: CASSLDGFYNEQFF.